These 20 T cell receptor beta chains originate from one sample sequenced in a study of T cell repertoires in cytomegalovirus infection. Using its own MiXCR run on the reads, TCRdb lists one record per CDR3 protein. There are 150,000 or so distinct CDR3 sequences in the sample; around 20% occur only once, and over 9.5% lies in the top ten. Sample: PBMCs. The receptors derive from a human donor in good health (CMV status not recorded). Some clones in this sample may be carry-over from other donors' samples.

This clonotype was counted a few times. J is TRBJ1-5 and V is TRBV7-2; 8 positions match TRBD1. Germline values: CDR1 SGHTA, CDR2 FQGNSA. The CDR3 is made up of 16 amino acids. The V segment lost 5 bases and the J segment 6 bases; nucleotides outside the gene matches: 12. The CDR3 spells CASSPLDPGGSQPQHF. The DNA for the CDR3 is TGTGCCAGCAGCCCCTTGGACCCAGGGGGCAGTCAGCCCCAGCATTTT.

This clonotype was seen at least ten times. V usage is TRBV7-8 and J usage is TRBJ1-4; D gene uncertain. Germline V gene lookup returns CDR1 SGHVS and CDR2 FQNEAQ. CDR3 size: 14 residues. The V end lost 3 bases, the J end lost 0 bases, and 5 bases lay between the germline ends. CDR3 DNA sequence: TGTGCCAGCAGCTTCCGGCCAACTAATGAAAAACTGTTTTTT. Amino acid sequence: CASSFRPTNEKLFF.

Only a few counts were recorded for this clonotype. CDR3 coding DNA: TGCACTACGCGGGAGGGTCGCGCAGATACGCAGTATTTT. Amino acids: CTTREGRADTQYF. The chain has TRBV29-1 and TRBJ2-3; 9 bases match TRBD2. Per the germline V gene, CDR1 is SQVTM and CDR2 is ANQGSEA. The CDR3 loop spans 13 amino acids.

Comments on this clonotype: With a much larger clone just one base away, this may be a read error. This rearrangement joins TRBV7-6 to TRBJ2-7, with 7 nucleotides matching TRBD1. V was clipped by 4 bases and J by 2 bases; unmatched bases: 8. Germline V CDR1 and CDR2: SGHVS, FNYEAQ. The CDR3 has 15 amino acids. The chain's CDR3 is CASSSVQGVAYEQYF. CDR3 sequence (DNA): TGTGCCAGCAGCTCAGTGCAGGGGGTAGCCTACGAGCAGTACTTC.

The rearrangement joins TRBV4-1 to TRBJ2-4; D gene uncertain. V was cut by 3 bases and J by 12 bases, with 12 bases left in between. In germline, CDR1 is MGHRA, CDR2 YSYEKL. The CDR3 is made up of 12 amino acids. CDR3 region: CASSHPTASQYF. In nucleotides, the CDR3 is TGCGCCAGCAGCCACCCTACGGCCAGTCAGTACTTC.

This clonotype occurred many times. For the CDR3, the DNA is TGTGCCAGCAGCATTAGCGGGGGCTCCTACAATGAGCAGTTCTTC. It codes for CASSISGGSYNEQFF. The chain links TRBV7-3 to TRBJ2-1; 9 positions agree with TRBD2. V dropped 5 bases and J dropped 0; count of bases not matched to a gene: 2. The CDR3 is made up of 15 amino acids. Germline CDR1 reads SGHTA; CDR2 reads FQGTGA.

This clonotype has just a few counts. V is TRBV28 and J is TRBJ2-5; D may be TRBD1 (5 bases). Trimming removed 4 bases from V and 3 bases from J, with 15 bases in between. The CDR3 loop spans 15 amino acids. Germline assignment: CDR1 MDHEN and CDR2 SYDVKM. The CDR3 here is CASSSPREGKETQYF. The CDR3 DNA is TGTGCCAGCAGTTCCCCCAGGGAAGGGAAAGAGACCCAGTACTTC.

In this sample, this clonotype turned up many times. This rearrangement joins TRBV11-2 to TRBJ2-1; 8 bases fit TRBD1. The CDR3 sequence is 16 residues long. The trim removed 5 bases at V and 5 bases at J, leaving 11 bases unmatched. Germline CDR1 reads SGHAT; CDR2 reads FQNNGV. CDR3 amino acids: CASSHRTGNGHNEQFF. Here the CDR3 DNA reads TGTGCCAGCAGCCACCGGACAGGGAATGGCCACAATGAGCAGTTCTTC.

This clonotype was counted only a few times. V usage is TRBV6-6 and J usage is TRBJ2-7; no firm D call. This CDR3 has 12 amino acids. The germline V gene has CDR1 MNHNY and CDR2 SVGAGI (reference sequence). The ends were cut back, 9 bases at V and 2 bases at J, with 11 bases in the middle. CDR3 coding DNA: TGTGCCAGTGGGCCCCTGGCCTACGAGCAGTACTTC. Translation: CASGPLAYEQYF.

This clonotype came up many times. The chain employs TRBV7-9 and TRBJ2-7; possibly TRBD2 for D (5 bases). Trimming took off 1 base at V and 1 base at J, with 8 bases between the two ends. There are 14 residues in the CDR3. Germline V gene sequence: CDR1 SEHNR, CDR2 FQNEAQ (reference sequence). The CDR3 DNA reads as TGTGCCAGCAGCTTAGGGGGAGCGTCCTACGAGCAGTACTTC. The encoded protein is CASSLGGASYEQYF.

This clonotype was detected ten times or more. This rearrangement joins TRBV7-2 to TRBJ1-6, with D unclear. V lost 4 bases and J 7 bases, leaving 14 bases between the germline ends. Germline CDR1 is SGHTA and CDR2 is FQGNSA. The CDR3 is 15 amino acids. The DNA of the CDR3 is TGTGCCAGCAGCTCCAGGTTCGGTCAAAATTCACCCCTCCACTTT. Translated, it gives CASSSRFGQNSPLHF.

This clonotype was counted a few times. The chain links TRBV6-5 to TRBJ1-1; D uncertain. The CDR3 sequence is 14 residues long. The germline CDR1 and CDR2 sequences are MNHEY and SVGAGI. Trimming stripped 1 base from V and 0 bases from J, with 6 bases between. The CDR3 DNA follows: TGTGCCAGCAGTTACTTGGCACTGAACACTGAAGCTTTCTTT. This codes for CASSYLALNTEAFF.

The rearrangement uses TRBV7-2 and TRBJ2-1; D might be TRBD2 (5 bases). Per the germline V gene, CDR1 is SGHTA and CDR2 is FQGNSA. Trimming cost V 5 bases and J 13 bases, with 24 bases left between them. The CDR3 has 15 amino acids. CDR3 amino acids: CASSDREIKIFGQFF. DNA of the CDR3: TGTGCCAGCAGCGACCGGGAAATCAAGATCTTCGGACAGTTCTTC.

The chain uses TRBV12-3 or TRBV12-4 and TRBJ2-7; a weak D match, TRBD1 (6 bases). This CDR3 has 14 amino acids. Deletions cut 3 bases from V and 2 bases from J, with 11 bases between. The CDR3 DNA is TGTGCCAGCAGTTTTGGGGGCGTCGCCTACGAGCAGTACTTC. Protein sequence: CASSFGGVAYEQYF.

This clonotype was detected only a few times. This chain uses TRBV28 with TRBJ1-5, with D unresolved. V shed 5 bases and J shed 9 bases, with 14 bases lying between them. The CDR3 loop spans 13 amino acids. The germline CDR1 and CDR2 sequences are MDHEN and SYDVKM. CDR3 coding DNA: TGTGCCAGCAGTGTACCGGTTGCGTCGCCCCAGCATTTT. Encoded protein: CASSVPVASPQHF.

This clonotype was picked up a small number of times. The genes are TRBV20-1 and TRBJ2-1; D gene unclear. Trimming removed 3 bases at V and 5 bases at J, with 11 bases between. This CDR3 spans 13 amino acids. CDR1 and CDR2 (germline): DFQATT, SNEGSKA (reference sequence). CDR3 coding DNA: TGCAGTGCTAGGCCCTATGGCAACAATGAGCAGTTCTTC. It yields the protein CSARPYGNNEQFF.

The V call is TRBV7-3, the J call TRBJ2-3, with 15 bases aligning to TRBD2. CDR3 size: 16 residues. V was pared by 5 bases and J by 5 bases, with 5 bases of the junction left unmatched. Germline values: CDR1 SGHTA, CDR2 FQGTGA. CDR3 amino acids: CASSPRTSGGVDTQYF. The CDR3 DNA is TGTGCCAGCAGCCCCCGGACTAGCGGGGGGGTAGATACGCAGTATTTT.

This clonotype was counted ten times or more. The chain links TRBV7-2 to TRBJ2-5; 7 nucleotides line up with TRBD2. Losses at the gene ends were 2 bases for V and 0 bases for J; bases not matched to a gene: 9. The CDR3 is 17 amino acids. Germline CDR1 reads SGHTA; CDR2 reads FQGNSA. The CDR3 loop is CASSLLGRTSYQETQYF. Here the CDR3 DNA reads TGTGCCAGCAGCTTACTCGGGAGGACCTCGTACCAAGAGACCCAGTACTTC.

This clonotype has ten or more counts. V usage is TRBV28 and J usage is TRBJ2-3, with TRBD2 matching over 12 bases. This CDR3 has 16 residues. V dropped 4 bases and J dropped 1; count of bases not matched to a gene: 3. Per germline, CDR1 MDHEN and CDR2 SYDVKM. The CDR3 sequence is CASSSLAGGRTDTQYF. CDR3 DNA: TGTGCCAGCAGTTCCCTAGCGGGGGGGCGCACAGATACGCAGTATTTT.

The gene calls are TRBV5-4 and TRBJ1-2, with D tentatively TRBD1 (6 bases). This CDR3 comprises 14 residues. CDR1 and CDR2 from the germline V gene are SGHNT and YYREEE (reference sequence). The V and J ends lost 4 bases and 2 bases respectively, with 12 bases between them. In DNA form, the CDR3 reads TGTGCCAGCAGCCTGTCCGGGACAAACTATGGCTACACCTTC. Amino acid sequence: CASSLSGTNYGYTF.